This passage covers 6 T cell receptor beta chains from one sample sequenced in a study of radiotherapy plus CTLA-4 blockade in lung cancer. Libraries were prepared by immunoSEQ multiplex PCR; TCRdb keeps only in-frame clonotypes and omits some of them. The data show over 100,000 clones, 70% to 85% seen once. Sample: peripheral blood, taken from a patient treated with radiotherapy plus ipilimumab. The receptor set was obtained from a human donor with non-small cell lung cancer that progressed on radiotherapy plus ipilimumab. Some clones in this sample may be carry-over from other donors' samples.

The J gene is TRBJ2-3, the V gene TRBV9, with a weak D call TRBD2 (6 bases). CDR3 length: 15 residues. Germline-derived CDR1 and CDR2 are SGDLS and YYNGEE. V dropped 4 bases and J dropped 6 bases, with 18 bases sitting between them. The DNA of the CDR3 is TGTGCCAGCAGCACCCGGGGGACGTCGGGTGATACGCAGTATTTT. Amino acid sequence: CASSTRGTSGDTQYF.

The genes are TRBV6-5 and TRBJ2-1, with unresolved D. The CDR3 is made up of 13 amino acids. Germline CDR1 reads MNHEY; CDR2 reads SVGAGI. Trimming stripped 11 bases from V and 10 bases from J, with 21 bases between. CDR3 region: CAGRPTETSEQFF. CDR3 DNA sequence: TGTGCCGGACGTCCAACAGAAACCAGCGAGCAGTTCTTC.

This sequence joins TRBV7-2 and TRBJ1-2, with D perhaps matching TRBD1 (5 bases). This CDR3 has 12 residues. V was shortened by 5 bases and J by 4 bases, with 8 bases between the two germline ends. Germline V gives CDR1 SGHTA, CDR2 FQGNSA. CDR3 region: CASSRQLYGYTF. CDR3 in DNA: TGTGCCAGCAGCCGACAGCTCTATGGCTACACCTTC.

In this sample, this clone turned up a few times. The chain combines TRBV10-3 with TRBJ1-6; D call uncertain. Germline CDR1 reads ENHRY; CDR2 reads SYGVKD. The CDR3 totals 13 residues. The V end lost 0 bases, the J end lost 7 bases, and 4 bases lay between the germline ends. The CDR3 nucleotides read TGTGCCATCAGTGAGTCGCGCAATTCACCCCTCCACTTT. It yields the protein CAISESRNSPLHF.

The chain has TRBV6-5 and TRBJ1-5, with D hard to call. Germline values: CDR1 MNHEY, CDR2 SVGAGI. V was cut by 4 bases and J by 0 bases, with 10 bases left in between. The CDR3 is 15 amino acids. The CDR3, as DNA: TGTGCCAGCAGTTCAACGCTCCATAGCAATCAGCCCCAGCATTTT. Protein product: CASSSTLHSNQPQHF.

The rearrangement joins TRBV28 to TRBJ1-5, with D unresolved. The germline V gene encodes CDR1 MDHEN and CDR2 SYDVKM. V shed 4 bases and J shed 0 bases, with 19 bases lying between them. The length of the CDR3 is 18 residues. CDR3 amino acids: CASSSPHPGKNSNQPQHF. The CDR3 coding sequence is TGTGCCAGCAGTTCCCCCCATCCGGGGAAAAATAGCAATCAGCCCCAGCATTTT.